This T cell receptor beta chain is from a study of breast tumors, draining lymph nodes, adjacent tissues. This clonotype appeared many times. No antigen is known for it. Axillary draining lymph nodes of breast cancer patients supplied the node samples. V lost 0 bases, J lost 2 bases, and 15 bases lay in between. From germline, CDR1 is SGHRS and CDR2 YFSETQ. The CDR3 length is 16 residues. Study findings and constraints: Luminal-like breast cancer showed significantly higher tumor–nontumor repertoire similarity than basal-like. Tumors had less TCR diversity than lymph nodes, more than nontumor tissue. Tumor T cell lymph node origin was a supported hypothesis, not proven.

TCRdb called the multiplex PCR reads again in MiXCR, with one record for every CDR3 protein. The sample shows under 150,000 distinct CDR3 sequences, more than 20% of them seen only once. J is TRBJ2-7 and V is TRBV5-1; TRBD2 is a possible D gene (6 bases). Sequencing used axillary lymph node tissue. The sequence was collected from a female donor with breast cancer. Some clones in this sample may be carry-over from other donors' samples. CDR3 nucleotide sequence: TGCGCCAGCAGCTTGGGTCCCGGGGGACTGGCCTACGAGCAGTACTTC. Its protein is CASSLGPGGLAYEQYF.